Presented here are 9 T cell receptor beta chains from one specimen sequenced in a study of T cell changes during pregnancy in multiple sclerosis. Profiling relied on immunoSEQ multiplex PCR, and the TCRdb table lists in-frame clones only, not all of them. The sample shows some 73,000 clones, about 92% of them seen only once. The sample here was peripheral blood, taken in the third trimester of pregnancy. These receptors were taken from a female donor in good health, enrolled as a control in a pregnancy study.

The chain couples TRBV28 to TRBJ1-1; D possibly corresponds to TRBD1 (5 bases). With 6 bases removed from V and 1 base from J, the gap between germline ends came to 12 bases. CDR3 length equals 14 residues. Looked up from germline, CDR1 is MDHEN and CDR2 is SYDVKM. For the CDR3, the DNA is TGTGCCAGCAGCCAAGGGGCCGCGAACACTGAAGCTTTCTTT. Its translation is CASSQGAANTEAFF.

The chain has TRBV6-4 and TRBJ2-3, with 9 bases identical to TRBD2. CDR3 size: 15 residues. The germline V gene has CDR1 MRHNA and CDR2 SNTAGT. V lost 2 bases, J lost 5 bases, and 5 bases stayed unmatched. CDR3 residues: CASSDEAGGGDTQYF. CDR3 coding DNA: TGTGCCAGCAGTGACGAAGCGGGGGGTGGAGATACGCAGTATTTT.

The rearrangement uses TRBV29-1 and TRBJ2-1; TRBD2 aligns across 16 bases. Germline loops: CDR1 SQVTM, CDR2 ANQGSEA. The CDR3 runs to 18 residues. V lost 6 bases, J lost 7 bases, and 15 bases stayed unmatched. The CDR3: CSVFGTSGGVRVGNEQFF. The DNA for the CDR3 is TGCAGCGTATTTGGGACTAGCGGGGGGGTAAGGGTTGGGAATGAGCAGTTCTTC.

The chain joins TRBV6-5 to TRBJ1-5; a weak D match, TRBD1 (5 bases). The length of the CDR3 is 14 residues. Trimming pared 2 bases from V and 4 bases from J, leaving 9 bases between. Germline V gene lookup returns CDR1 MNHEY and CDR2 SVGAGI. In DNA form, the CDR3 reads TGTGCCAGCAGTTACGAGCCAGGGAATCAGCCCCAGCATTTT. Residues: CASSYEPGNQPQHF.

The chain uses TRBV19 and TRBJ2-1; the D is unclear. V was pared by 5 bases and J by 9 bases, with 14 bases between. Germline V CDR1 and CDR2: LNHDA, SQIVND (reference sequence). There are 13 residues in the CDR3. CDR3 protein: CASSPSTYGEQFF. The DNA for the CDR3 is TGTGCCAGTAGTCCCTCCACTTATGGTGAGCAGTTCTTC.

The CDR3 here is CASSVGGEADTQYF. For the CDR3, the DNA is TGTGCCAGCAGTGTCGGAGGGGAGGCAGATACGCAGTATTTT. The gene calls are TRBV6-4 and TRBJ2-3; D may be TRBD2 (6 bases). V was trimmed by 4 bases and J by 4 bases, leaving 12 bases between them. This CDR3 comprises 14 residues. From germline, CDR1 is MRHNA and CDR2 SNTAGT.

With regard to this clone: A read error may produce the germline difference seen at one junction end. The CDR3 DNA sequence: TGTGCCGGCAGCAAACGCAACCGGGACTACCGGGGGGAGCAGTTCTTC. This gives the protein CAGSKRNRDYRGEQFF. The rearrangement links TRBV7-3 to TRBJ2-1; 7 bases align to TRBD2. The CDR3 is made up of 16 amino acids. The germline V gene encodes CDR1 SGHTA and CDR2 FQGTGA.

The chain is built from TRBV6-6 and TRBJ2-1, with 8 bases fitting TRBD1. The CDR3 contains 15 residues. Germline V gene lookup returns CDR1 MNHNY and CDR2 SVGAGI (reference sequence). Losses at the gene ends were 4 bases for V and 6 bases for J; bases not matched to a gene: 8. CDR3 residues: CASSFSGTGSNEQFF. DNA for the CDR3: TGTGCCAGCAGTTTTTCCGGGACAGGTTCCAATGAGCAGTTCTTC.

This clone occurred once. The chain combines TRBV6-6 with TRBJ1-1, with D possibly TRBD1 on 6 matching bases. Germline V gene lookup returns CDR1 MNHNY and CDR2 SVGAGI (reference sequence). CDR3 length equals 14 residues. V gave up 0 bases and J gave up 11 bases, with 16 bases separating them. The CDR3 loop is CASSYSGTHQEAFF. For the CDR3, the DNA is TGTGCCAGCAGTTACTCCGGGACACATCAAGAGGCTTTCTTT.